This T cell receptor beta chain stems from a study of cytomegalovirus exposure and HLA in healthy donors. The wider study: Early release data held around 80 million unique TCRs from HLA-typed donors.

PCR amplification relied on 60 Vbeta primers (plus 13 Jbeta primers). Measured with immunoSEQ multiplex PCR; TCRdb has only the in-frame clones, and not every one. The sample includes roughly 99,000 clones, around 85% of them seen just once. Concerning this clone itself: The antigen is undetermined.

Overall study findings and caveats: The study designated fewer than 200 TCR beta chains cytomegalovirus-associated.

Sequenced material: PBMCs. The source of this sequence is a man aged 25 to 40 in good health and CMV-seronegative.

The CDR3: CASSVAALNTEAFF. The CDR3 DNA reads as TGTGCCAGCAGCGTAGCTGCGTTGAACACTGAAGCTTTCTTT. The chain is built from TRBV9 and TRBJ1-1; D ambiguous. This CDR3 spans 14 amino acids. From germline, CDR1 is SGDLS and CDR2 YYNGEE. Trimming removed 0 bases from V and 0 bases from J, with 6 bases in between. Full variable domain (remainder filled in from reference TRBV9 and TRBJ1-1): DSGVTQTPKHLITATGQRVTLRCSPRSGDLSVYWYQQSLDQGLQFLIQYYNGEERAKGNILERFSAQQFPDLHSELNLSSLELGDSALYFCASSVAALNTEAFFGQGTRLTVV.